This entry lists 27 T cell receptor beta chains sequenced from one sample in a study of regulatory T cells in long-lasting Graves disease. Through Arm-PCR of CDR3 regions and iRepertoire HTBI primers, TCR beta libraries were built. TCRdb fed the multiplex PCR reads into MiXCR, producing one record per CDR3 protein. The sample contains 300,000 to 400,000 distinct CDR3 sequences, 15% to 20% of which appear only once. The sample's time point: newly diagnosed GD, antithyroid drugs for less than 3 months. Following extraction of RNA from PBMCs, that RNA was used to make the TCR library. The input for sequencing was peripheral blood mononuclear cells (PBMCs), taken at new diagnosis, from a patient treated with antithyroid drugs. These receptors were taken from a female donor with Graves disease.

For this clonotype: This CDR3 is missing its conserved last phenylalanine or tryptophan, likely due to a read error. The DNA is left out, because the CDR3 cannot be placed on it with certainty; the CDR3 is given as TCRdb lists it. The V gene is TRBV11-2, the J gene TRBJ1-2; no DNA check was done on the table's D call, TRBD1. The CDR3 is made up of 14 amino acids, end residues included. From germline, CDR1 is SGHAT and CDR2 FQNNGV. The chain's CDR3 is CASSLVGEHYGCTV.

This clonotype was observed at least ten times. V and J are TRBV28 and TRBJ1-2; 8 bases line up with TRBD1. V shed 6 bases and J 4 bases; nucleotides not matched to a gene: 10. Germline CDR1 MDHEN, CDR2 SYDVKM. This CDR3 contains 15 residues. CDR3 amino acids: CASRPGQAGTYGYTF. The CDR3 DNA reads TGTGCCAGCAGGCCGGGACAGGCGGGGACCTATGGCTACACCTTC.

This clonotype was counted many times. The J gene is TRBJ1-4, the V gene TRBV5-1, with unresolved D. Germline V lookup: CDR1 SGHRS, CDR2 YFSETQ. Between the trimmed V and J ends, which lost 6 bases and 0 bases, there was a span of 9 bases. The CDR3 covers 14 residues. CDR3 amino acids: CASKSTATNEKLFF. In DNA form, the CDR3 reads TGCGCCAGCAAGTCTACAGCAACTAATGAAAAACTGTTTTTT.

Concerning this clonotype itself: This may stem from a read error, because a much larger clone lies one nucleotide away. The CDR3 sequence is CASSFGIQGTGGANEQFF. The CDR3 DNA follows: TGTGCCAGCAGCTTCGGAATTCAGGGGACTGGCGGGGCCAATGAGCAGTTCTTC. The chain combines TRBV11-2 with TRBJ2-1, with D perhaps matching TRBD1 or TRBD2 (6 bases each). Deletions cut 3 bases from V and 6 bases from J, with 24 bases between. The CDR3 is 18 residues long. The V gene's germline CDR1 is SGHAT and CDR2 FQNNGV.

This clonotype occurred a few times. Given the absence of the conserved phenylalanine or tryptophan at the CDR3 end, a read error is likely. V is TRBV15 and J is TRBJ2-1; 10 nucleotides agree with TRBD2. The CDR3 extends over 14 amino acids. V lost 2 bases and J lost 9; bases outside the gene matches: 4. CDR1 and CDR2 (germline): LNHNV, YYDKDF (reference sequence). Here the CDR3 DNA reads TGTGCCACCAGCAGACCTAGCGGGAGAGGTGAGCAGTTCTAC. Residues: CATSRPSGRGEQFY.

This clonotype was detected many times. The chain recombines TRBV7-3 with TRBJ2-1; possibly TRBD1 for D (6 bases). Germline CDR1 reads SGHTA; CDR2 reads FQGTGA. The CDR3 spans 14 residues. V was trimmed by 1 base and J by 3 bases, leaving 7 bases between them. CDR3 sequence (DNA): TGTGCCAGCAGCTTAAGACAGGACTACAATGAGCAGTTCTTC. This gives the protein CASSLRQDYNEQFF.

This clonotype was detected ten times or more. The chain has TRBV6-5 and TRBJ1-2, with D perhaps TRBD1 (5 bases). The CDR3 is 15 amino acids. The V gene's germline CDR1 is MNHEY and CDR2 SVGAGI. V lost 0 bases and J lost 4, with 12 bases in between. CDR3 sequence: CASSYSGLEGYGYTF. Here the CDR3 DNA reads TGTGCCAGCAGTTACTCGGGGCTCGAGGGCTATGGCTACACCTTC.

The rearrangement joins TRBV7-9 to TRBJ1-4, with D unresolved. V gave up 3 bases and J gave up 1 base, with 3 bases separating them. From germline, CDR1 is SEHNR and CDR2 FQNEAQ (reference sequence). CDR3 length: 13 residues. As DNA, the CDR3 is TGTGCCAGCAGCTTGATAACTAATGAAAAACTGTTTTTT. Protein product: CASSLITNEKLFF.

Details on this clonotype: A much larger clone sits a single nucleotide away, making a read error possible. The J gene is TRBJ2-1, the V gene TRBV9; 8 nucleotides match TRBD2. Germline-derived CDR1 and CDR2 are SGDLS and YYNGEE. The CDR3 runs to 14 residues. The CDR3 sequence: CASSVVDRGRTQCF. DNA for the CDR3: TGTGCCAGCAGCGTAGTGGACCGCGGGAGGACCCAGTGCTTC.

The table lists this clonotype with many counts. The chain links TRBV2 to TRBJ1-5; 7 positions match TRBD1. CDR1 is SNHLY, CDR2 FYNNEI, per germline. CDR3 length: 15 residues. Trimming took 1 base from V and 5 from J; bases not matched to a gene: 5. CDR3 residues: CASSEDRGSYQPQHF. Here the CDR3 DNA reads TGTGCCAGCAGTGAAGACAGGGGATCCTATCAGCCCCAGCATTTT.

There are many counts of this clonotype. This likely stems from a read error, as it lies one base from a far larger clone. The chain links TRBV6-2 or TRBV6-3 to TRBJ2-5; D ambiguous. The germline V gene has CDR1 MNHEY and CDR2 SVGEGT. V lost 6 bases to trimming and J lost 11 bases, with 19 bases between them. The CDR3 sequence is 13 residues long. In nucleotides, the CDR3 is TGTGCCAGCAGCCCCAGCTCCTACAATGAGCAGTACTTC. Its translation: CASSPSSYNEQYF.

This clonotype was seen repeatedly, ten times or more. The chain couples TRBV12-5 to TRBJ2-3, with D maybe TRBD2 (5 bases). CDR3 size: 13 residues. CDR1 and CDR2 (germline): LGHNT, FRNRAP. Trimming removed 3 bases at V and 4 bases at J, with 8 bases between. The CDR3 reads CASGLIGADTQYF. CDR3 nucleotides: TGTGCTAGTGGTTTAATCGGGGCAGATACGCAGTATTTT.

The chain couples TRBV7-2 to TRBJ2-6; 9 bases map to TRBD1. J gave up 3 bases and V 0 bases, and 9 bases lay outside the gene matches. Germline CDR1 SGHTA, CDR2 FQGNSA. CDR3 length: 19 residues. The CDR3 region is CASSLAPGQGSYGANVLTF. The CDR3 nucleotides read TGTGCCAGCAGCTTAGCCCCGGGACAGGGTTCTTATGGGGCCAACGTCCTGACTTTC.

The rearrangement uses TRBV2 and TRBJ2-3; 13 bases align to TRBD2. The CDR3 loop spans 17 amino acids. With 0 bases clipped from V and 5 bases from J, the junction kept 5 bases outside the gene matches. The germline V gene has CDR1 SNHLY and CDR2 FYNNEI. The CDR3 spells CASSEADGLAGEDTQYF. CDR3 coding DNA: TGTGCCAGCAGTGAAGCGGACGGACTAGCGGGAGAAGATACGCAGTATTTT.

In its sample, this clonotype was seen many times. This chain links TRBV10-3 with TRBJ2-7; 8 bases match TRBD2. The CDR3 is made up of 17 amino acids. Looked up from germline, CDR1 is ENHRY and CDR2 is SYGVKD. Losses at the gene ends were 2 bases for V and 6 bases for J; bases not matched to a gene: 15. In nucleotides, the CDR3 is TGTGCCATCAGTGAGATAGCTGGGGGACTAGGAGATCCCGAGCAGTACTTC. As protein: CAISEIAGGLGDPEQYF.

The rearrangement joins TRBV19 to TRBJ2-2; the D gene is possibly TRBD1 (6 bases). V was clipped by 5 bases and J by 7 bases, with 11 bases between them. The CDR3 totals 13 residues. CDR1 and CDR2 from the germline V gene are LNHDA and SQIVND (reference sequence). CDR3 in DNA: TGTGCCAGTAGTCTCGTAGGGGGCGGGGAGCTGTTTTTT. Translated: CASSLVGGGELFF.

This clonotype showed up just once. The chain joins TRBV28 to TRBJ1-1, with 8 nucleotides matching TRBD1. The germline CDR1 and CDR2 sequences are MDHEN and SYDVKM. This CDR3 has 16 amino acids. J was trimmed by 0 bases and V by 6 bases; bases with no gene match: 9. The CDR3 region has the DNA TGTGCCAGCAGCATCCTGGGACAGGTCCTGAACACTGAAGCTTTCTTT. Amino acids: CASSILGQVLNTEAFF.

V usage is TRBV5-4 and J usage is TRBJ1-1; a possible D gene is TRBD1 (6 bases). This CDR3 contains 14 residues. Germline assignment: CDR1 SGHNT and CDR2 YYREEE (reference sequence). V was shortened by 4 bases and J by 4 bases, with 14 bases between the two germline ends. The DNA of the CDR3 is TGTGCCAGCAGCCCGGACCTGACAGGCACTGAAGCTTTCTTT. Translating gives CASSPDLTGTEAFF.

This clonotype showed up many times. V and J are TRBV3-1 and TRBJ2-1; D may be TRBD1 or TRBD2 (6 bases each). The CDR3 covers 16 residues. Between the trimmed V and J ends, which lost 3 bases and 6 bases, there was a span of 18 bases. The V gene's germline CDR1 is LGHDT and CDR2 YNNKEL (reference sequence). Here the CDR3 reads CASSHDLKGGFNEQFF. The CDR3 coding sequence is TGTGCCAGCAGCCACGATCTTAAGGGGGGATTCAATGAGCAGTTCTTC.

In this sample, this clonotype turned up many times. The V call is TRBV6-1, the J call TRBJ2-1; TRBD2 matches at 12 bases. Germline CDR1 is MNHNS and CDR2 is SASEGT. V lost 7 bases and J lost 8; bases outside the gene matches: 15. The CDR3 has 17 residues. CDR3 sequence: CASNKGLAGREEDEQFF. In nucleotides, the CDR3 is TGTGCCAGCAACAAAGGACTAGCGGGGCGCGAGGAGGATGAGCAGTTCTTC.

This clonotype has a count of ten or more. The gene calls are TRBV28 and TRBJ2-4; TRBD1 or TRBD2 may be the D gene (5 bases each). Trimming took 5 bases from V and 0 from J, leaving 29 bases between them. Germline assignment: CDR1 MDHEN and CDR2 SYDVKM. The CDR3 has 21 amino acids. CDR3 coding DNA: TGTGCCAGCAGTAACGACCGGGGCCGCCAGGAGTTGGCTTTAGCCAAAAACATTCAGTACTTC. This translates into CASSNDRGRQELALAKNIQYF.

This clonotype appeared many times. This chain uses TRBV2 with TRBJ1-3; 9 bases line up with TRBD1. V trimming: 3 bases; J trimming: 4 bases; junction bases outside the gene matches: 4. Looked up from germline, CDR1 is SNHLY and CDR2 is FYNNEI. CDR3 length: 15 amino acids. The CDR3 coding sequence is TGTGCCAGCAGTGAGGGACAGGGTTCCGGAAACACCATATATTTT. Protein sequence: CASSEGQGSGNTIYF.

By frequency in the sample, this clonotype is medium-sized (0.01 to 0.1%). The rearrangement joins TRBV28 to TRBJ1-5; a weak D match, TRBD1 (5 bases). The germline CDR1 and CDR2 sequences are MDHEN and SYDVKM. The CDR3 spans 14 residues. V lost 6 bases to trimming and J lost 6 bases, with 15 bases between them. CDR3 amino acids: CASRSASQGQPQHF. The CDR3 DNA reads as TGTGCCAGCAGGTCCGCCAGCCAGGGTCAGCCCCAGCATTTT.

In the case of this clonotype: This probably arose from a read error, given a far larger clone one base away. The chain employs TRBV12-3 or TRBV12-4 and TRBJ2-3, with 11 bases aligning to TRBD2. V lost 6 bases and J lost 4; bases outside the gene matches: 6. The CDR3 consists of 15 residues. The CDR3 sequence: CASSTRLAGSDTQYF. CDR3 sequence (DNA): TGTGCCAGCAGCACCCGACTAGCGGGGTCAGATACGCAGTATTTT.

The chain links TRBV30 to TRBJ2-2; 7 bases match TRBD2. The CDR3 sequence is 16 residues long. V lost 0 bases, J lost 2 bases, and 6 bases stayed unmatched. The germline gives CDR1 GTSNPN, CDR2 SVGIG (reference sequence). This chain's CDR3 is CAWSVRAGVNTGELFF. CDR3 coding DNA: TGTGCCTGGAGTGTAAGGGCGGGAGTAAACACCGGGGAGCTGTTTTTT.

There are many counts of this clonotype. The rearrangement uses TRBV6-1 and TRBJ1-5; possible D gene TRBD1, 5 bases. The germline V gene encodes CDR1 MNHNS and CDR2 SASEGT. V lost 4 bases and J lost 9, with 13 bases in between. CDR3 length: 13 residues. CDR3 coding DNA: TGTGCCAGCAGTGTTGGACCGGGGGGGCCCCAGCATTTT. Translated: CASSVGPGGPQHF.

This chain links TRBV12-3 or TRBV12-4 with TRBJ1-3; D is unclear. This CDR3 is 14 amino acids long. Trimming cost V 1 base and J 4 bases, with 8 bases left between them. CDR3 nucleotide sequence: TGTGCCAGCAGTTTAGGTTCGGGAGGAAACACCATATATTTT. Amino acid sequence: CASSLGSGGNTIYF.